The TCR beta chain under discussion was sequenced for a study of T cells in Graves' hyperthyroidism and ophthalmopathy. TCR beta CDR3 regions were amplified from RNA. HTBI primers were used for first-round RT-PCR of the TCR CDR3. Each CDR3 protein gets one entry after TCRdb re-called the multiplex PCR reads with MiXCR. Of under 350,000 distinct CDR3 sequences detected, under 30% appear once; the ten largest clones hold roughly a quarter. This clonotype occurred many times. The material sequenced was blood. This clonotype was sampled from a man between 40 and 49 years old with Graves' hyperthyroidism that later progressed to Graves' ophthalmopathy.

CDR3 bases: TGTGCCAGCAGCACCCCCGGGACTAGCACCGGGGAGCTGTTTTTT. Translated: CASSTPGTSTGELFF. V gene TRBV7-2 combines with J gene TRBJ2-2, with TRBD2 matching 8 bases. Germline V gene sequence: CDR1 SGHTA, CDR2 FQGNSA. The CDR3 loop spans 15 amino acids. V lost 5 bases and J lost 4; bases outside the gene matches: 6.